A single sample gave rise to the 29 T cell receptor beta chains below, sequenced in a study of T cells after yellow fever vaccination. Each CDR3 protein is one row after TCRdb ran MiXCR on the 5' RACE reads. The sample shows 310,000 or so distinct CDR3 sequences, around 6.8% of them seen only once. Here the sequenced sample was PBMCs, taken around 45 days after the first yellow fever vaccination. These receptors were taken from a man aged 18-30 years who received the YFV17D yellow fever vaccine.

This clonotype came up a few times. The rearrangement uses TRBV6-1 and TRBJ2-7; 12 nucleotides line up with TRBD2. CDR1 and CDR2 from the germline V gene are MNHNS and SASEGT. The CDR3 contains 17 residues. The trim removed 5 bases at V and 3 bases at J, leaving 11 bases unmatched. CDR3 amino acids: CASSMTSGGATGYEQYF. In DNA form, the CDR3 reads TGTGCCAGCAGTATGACTAGCGGGGGAGCTACGGGCTACGAGCAGTACTTC.

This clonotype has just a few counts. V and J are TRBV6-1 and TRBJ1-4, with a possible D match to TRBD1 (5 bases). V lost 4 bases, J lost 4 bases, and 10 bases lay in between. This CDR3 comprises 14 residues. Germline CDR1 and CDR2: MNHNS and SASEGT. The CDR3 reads CASSGGEVNEKLFF. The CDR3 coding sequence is TGTGCCAGCAGTGGGGGGGAGGTTAATGAAAAACTGTTTTTT.

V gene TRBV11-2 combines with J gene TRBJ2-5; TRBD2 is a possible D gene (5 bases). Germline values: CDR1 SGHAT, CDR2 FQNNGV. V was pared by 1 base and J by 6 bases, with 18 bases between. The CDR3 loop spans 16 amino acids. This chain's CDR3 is CASSLAVAWARKTQYF. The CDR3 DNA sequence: TGTGCCAGCAGCTTAGCGGTAGCGTGGGCACGAAAGACCCAGTACTTC.

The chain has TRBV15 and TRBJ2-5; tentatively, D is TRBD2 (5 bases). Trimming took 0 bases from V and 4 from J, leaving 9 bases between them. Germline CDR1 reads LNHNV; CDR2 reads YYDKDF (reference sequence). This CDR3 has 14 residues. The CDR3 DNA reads TGTGCCACCAGCAGAGATCTAGCTTCAGAGACCCAGTACTTC. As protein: CATSRDLASETQYF.

The CDR3 reads CASSLAGTVLNIQYF. CDR3 sequence (DNA): TGTGCCAGCAGCTTAGCGGGGACAGTCTTAAACATTCAGTACTTC. J is TRBJ2-4 and V is TRBV7-8; TRBD1 agrees at 7 bases. Trimming cost V 0 bases and J 6 bases; bases outside gene matches: 5. The CDR3 length is 15 residues. From germline, CDR1 is SGHVS and CDR2 FQNEAQ.

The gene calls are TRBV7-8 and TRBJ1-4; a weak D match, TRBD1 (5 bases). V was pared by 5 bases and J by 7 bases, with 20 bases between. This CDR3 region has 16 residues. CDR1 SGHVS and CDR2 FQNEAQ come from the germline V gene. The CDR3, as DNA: TGTGCCAGCAGCACCCAGGTGGGAGGGGTATCTGAAAAACTGTTTTTT. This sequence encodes CASSTQVGGVSEKLFF.

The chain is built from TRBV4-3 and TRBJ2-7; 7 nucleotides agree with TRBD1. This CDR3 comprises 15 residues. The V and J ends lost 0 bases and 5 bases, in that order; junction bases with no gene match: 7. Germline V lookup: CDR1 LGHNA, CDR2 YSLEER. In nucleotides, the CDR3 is TGCGCCAGCAGCCAAGAACCAGGGGGATTGAACGAGCAGTACTTC. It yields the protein CASSQEPGGLNEQYF.

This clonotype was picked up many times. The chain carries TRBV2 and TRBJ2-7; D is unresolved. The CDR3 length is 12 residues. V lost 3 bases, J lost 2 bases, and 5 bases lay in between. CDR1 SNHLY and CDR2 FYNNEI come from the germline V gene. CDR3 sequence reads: CASSESAYEQYF. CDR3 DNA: TGTGCCAGCAGTGAGTCAGCCTACGAGCAGTACTTC.

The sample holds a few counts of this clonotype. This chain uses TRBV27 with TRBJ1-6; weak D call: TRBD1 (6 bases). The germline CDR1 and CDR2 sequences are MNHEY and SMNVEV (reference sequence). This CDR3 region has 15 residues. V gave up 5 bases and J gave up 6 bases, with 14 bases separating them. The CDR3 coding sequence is TGTGCCAGCAGTCGACAGGCTACTGCTAATTCACCCCTCCACTTT. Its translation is CASSRQATANSPLHF.

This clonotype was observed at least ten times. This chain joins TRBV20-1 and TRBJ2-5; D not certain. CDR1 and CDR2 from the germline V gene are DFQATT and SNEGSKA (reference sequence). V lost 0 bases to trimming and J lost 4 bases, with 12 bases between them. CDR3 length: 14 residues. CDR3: CSARDMMEGETQYF. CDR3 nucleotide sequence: TGCAGTGCTAGAGATATGATGGAAGGAGAGACCCAGTACTTC.

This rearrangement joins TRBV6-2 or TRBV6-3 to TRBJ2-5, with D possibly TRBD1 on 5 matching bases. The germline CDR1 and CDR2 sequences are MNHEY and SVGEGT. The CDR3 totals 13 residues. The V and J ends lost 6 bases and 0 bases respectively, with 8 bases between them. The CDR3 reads CASRSGNQETQYF. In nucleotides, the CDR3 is TGTGCCAGCAGATCAGGGAACCAAGAGACCCAGTACTTC.

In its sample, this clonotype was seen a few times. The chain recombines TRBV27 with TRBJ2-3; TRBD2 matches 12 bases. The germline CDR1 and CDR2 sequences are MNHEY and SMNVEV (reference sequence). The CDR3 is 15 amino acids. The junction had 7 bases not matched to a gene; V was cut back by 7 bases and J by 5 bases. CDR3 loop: CASNRLAGDGDTQYF. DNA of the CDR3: TGTGCCAGCAACCGACTAGCGGGGGATGGAGATACGCAGTATTTT.

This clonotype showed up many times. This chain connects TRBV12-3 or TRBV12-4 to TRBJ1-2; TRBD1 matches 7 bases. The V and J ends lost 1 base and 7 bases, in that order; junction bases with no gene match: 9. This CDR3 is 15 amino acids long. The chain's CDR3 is CASSLGPAGGFGYTF. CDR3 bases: TGTGCCAGCAGTTTAGGTCCGGCAGGGGGTTTTGGCTACACCTTC.

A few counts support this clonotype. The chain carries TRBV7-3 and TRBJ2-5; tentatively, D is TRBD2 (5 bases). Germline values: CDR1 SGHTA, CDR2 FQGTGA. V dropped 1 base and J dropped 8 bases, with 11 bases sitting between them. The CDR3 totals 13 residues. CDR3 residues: CASSLNDGGTQYF. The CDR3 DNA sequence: TGTGCCAGCAGCTTAAATGACGGAGGAACCCAGTACTTC.

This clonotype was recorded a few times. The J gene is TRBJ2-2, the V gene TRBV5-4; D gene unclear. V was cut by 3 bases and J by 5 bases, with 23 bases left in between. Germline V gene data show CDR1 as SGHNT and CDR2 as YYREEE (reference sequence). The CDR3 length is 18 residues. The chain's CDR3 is CASSSQGRLASLTGELFF. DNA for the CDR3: TGTGCCAGCAGCTCCCAAGGTCGTCTGGCTAGTTTGACCGGGGAGCTGTTTTTT.

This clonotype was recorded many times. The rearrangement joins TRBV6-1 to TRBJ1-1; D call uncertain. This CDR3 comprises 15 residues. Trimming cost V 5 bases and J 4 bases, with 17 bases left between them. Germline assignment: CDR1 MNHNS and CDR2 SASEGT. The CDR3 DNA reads TGTGCCAGCAGTAAGCGTCCCATTCCTGGCACTGAAGCTTTCTTT. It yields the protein CASSKRPIPGTEAFF.

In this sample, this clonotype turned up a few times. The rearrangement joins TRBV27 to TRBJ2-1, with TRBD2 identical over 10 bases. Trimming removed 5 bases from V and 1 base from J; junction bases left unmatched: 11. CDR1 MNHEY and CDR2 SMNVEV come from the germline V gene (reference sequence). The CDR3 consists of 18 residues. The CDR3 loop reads CASSERGGESLSYNEQFF. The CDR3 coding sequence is TGTGCCAGCAGTGAGCGGGGGGGCGAATCCCTATCCTACAATGAGCAGTTCTTC.

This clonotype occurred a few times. CDR3 sequence: CASSQQGGIYEQYF. CDR3 coding DNA: TGCGCCAGCAGCCAGCAAGGGGGTATCTACGAGCAGTACTTC. The chain recombines TRBV5-1 with TRBJ2-7; D possibly corresponds to TRBD1 (6 bases). Germline V gene sequence: CDR1 SGHRS, CDR2 YFSETQ. The CDR3 spans 14 residues. V lost 4 bases, J lost 3 bases, and 14 bases lay in between.

The CDR3 sequence: CSASASSGGSYNEQFF. The CDR3 bases are TGCAGTGCTAGTGCCTCTAGCGGGGGGTCCTACAATGAGCAGTTCTTC. The chain uses TRBV20-1 and TRBJ2-1, with 11 bases that match TRBD2. With 3 bases clipped from V and 1 base from J, the junction kept 5 bases outside the gene matches. Germline V gives CDR1 DFQATT, CDR2 SNEGSKA (reference sequence). This CDR3 contains 16 residues.

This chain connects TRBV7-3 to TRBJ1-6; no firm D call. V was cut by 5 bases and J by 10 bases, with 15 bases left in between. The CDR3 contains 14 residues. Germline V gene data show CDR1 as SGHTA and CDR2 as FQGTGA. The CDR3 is CASSPGRADSPLHF. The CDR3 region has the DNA TGTGCCAGCAGCCCCGGACGGGCAGACTCACCCCTCCACTTT.

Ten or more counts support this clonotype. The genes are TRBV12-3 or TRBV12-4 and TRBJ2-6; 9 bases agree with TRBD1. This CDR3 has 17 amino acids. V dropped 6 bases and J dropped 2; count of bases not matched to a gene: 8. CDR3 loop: CASREQGAPPGANVLTF. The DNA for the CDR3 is TGTGCCAGCAGGGAACAGGGGGCCCCTCCTGGGGCCAACGTCCTGACTTTC.

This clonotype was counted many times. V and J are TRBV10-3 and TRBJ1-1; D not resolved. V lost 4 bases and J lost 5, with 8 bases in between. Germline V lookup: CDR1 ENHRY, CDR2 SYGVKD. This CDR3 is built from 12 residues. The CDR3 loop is CAISAVATEAFF. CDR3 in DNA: TGTGCCATCAGTGCCGTGGCGACTGAAGCTTTCTTT.

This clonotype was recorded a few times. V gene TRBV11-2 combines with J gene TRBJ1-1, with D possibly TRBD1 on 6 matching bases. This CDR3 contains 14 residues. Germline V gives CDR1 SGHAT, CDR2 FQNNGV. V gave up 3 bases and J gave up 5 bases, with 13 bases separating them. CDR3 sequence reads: CASSLAGRGTEAFF. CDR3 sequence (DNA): TGTGCCAGCAGCTTGGCAGGAAGGGGGACTGAAGCTTTCTTT. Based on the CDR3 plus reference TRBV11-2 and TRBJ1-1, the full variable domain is EAGVAQSPRYKIIEKRQSVAFWCNPISGHATLYWYQQILGQGPKLLIQFQNNGVVDDSQLPKDRFSAERLKGVDSTLKIQPAKLEDSAVYLCASSLAGRGTEAFFGQGTRLTVV.

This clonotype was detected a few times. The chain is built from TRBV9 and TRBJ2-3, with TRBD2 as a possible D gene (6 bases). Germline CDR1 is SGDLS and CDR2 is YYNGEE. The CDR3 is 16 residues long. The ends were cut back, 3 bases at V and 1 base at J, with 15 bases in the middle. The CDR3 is CASSENPRGGTDTQYF. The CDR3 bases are TGTGCCAGCAGCGAAAACCCTCGCGGGGGCACAGATACGCAGTATTTT.

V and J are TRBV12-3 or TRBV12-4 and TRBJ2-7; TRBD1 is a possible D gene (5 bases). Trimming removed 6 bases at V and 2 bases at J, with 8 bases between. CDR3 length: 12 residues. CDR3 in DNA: TGTGCCAGCAGCCCGGACACCTACGAGCAGTACGTC. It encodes CASSPDTYEQYV.

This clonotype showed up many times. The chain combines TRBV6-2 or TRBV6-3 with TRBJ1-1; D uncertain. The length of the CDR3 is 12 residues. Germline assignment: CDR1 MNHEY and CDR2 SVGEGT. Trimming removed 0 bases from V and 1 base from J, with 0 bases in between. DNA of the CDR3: TGTGCCAGCAGTTACTCGAACACTGAAGCTTTCTTT. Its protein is CASSYSNTEAFF.

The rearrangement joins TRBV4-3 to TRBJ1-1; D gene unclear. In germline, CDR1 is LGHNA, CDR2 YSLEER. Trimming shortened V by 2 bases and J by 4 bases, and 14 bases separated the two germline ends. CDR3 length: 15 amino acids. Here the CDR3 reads CASSQKGGGSTEAFF. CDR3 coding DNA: TGCGCCAGCAGCCAAAAGGGAGGTGGGTCCACTGAAGCTTTCTTT.

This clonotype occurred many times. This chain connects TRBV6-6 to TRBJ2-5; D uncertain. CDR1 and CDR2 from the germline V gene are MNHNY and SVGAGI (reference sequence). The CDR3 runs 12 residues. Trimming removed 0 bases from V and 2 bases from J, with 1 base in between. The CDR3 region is CASSYSQETQYF. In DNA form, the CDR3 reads TGTGCCAGCAGTTACTCGCAAGAGACCCAGTACTTC.

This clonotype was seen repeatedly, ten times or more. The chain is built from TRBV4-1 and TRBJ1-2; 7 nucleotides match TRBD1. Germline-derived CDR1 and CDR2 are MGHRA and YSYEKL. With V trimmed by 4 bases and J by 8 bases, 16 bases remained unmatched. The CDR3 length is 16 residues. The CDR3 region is CASSLSGQPNSGGYTF. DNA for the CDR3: TGCGCCAGCAGCCTTTCGGGACAGCCTAATTCTGGCGGCTACACCTTC.